This TCR beta chain was identified during a study of blood T cell repertoires in COVID-19. Across the whole study: Samples representing acute and convalescent COVID-19 were sourced from the United States, Italy and Spain. The cDNA or gDNA used as material had been derived from T cells, B-cell-depleted T cells, or PBMCs.

In its sample, this clone was seen once. As originally analysed: Reference gene primer amplification yielded estimated nucleated cell counts. Clones were read by immunoSEQ multiplex PCR, and TCRdb kept only the in-frame ones, dropping some. The V and J calls and clone size come from that table; D and trimming were worked out from the DNA. The data show about 270,000 clones, under 90% seen once. This CDR3 spans 16 amino acids. Per the germline V gene, CDR1 is LGHDT and CDR2 is YNNKEL (reference sequence). The junction had 7 bases not matched to a gene; V was cut back by 1 base and J by 3 bases. The clonotype was recovered from a man in his fifties with acute or convalescent COVID-19. Sequenced: peripheral blood. The rearrangement uses TRBV3-1 (or the pseudogene TRBV3-2) and TRBJ2-3; 7 bases match TRBD2. The DNA of the CDR3 is TGTGCCAGCAGCCAAGGCGGACTAGTGGGGACAGATACGCAGTATTTT. As protein: CASSQGGLVGTDTQYF.